These 25 T cell receptor beta chains share one sample of origin, sequenced in a study of identical twins. TCRdb passed the 5' RACE reads through MiXCR, listing each CDR3 protein once. The profile shows 500,000 to 600,000 distinct CDR3 sequences, approximately 22% of them singletons. The sample also formed part of further work on T cells expressing NK-cell markers.

Sequencing input: CD4+ T cells sorted from blood. These receptors were collected from a young woman in good health.

This clonotype has only a few counts. The chain carries TRBV20-1 and TRBJ2-1; perhaps D is TRBD1 or TRBD2 (7 bases each). Germline loops: CDR1 DFQATT, CDR2 SNEGSKA (reference sequence). The CDR3 is 16 amino acids. V lost 7 bases to trimming and J lost 8 bases, with 27 bases between them. The CDR3 region is CSVTGALGAGEDEQFF. The CDR3 coding sequence is TGCAGTGTAACAGGGGCTTTGGGGGCGGGGGAGGATGAGCAGTTCTTC.

The chain links TRBV10-3 to TRBJ2-1; the match to TRBD2 covers 8 bases. Germline V lookup: CDR1 ENHRY, CDR2 SYGVKD. CDR3 size: 16 residues. J gave up 9 bases and V 0 bases, and 10 bases lay outside the gene matches. Written as DNA, the CDR3 is TGTGCCATCAGTGAGTCGAACACGGGGGGGCCTGGTGAGCAGTTCTTC. Amino acids: CAISESNTGGPGEQFF.

The rearrangement joins TRBV20-1 to TRBJ2-4, with 7 bases aligning to TRBD1. V lost 1 base, J lost 1 base, and 7 bases stayed unmatched. Per germline, CDR1 DFQATT and CDR2 SNEGSKA (reference sequence). The CDR3 is 16 amino acids. The CDR3 bases are TGCAGTGCTAGAGGGGGGACAGCGTTCGCCAAAAACATTCAGTACTTC. Translated: CSARGGTAFAKNIQYF.

In its sample, this clonotype was seen a few times. The V gene is TRBV7-2, the J gene TRBJ1-2, with unresolved D. This CDR3 is built from 15 residues. Germline loops: CDR1 SGHTA, CDR2 FQGNSA. The V gene lost 0 bases and the J gene lost 1 base, with 9 bases spanning the gap. The CDR3 region is CASSLAPRGNYGYTF. Here the CDR3 DNA reads TGTGCCAGCAGCTTAGCGCCCCGGGGTAACTATGGCTACACCTTC.

This clonotype was found a few times. The DNA of the CDR3 is TGTGCCAGCAGTTACTCGAACAGGAAAAACTATGGCTACACCTTC. Its protein product is CASSYSNRKNYGYTF. This sequence joins TRBV6-5 and TRBJ1-2; a weak D match, TRBD1 (5 bases). CDR3 length: 15 residues. The V end was cut by 0 bases, the J end by 2 bases, with 10 bases between. Germline assignment: CDR1 MNHEY and CDR2 SVGAGI.

This clonotype was recorded many times. The gene calls are TRBV29-1 and TRBJ2-3; D is unclear. V was shortened by 3 bases and J by 1 base, with 8 bases between the two germline ends. The CDR3 is made up of 13 amino acids. The V gene's germline CDR1 is SQVTM and CDR2 ANQGSEA. This CDR3 is CSVDRAGTDTQYF. The CDR3 DNA reads TGCAGCGTTGATAGGGCGGGCACAGATACGCAGTATTTT.

This chain connects TRBV7-3 to TRBJ2-5; the D call may be TRBD1 or TRBD2 (5 bases each). Trimming left V 3 bases short and J 10 bases short, with 15 bases between. Germline V gene sequence: CDR1 SGHTA, CDR2 FQGTGA. The CDR3 is 13 amino acids. The CDR3, as DNA: TGTGCCAGCAGCTTTAGCGCCGAGGGGATCCAGTACTTC. Translation: CASSFSAEGIQYF.

The V call is TRBV7-2, the J call TRBJ2-4; D is ambiguous. Deletions cut 5 bases from V and 1 base from J, with 9 bases between. This CDR3 region has 14 residues. Germline V lookup: CDR1 SGHTA, CDR2 FQGNSA. As DNA, the CDR3 is TGTGCCAGCAGCCAACAGTATGCCAAAAACATTCAGTACTTC. It codes for CASSQQYAKNIQYF.

This chain joins TRBV4-1 and TRBJ2-1; D might be TRBD2 (6 bases). With 2 bases removed from V and 1 base from J, the gap between germline ends came to 15 bases. Germline values: CDR1 MGHRA, CDR2 YSYEKL. This CDR3 is 17 amino acids long. The CDR3 loop reads CASSQSSAGSSYNEQFF. Written as DNA, the CDR3 is TGCGCCAGCAGCCAATCAAGCGCCGGGAGTTCCTACAATGAGCAGTTCTTC.

This clonotype was counted between two and nine times. The chain uses TRBV20-1 and TRBJ1-3; D is undetermined. Trimming cost V 3 bases and J 0 bases, with 6 bases left between them. The CDR3 extends over 13 amino acids. Germline V lookup: CDR1 DFQATT, CDR2 SNEGSKA (reference sequence). The CDR3 coding sequence is TGCAGTGCTAGCGGGGTCTCTGGAAACACCATATATTTT. Amino acids: CSASGVSGNTIYF.

The chain employs TRBV20-1 and TRBJ1-1, with 7 nucleotides matching TRBD1. Germline CDR1 DFQATT, CDR2 SNEGSKA (reference sequence). The V and J ends lost 2 bases and 4 bases, in that order; junction bases with no gene match: 7. This CDR3 spans 14 amino acids. The CDR3 DNA reads TGCAGTGCTAGATCGAGGGGGCCGAGCACTGAAGCTTTCTTT. It yields the protein CSARSRGPSTEAFF.

This clonotype was observed a few times. This chain links TRBV7-6 with TRBJ2-3; D call uncertain. CDR3 length: 12 amino acids. The germline CDR1 and CDR2 sequences are SGHVS and FNYEAQ. The germline V and J ends were trimmed by 1 base and 10 bases, with 9 bases remaining between them. This chain's CDR3 is CASSLEGRAQYF. For the CDR3, the DNA is TGTGCCAGCAGCTTAGAAGGCCGCGCGCAGTATTTT.

The V and J genes are TRBV12-3 or TRBV12-4 and TRBJ2-2; 10 bases agree with TRBD1. V shed 4 bases, J shed 5 bases, and the junction held 4 bases outside the gene matches. CDR3 size: 15 residues. The CDR3 spells CASSYRDRGTGELFF. The CDR3 DNA reads as TGTGCCAGCAGTTACCGGGACAGGGGTACCGGGGAGCTGTTTTTT.

V is TRBV19 and J is TRBJ2-5, with TRBD1 as a possible D gene (5 bases). The CDR3 runs 18 residues. V was trimmed by 6 bases and J by 7 bases, leaving 30 bases between them. Germline V gene data show CDR1 as LNHDA and CDR2 as SQIVND (reference sequence). The CDR3 DNA reads as TGTGCCAGTAGCGAGGTCGGACATCGGACGGCCGTCTTGGGGACCCAGTACTTC. Its protein product is CASSEVGHRTAVLGTQYF.

In its sample, this clonotype was seen many times. The rearrangement joins TRBV4-1 to TRBJ2-1; tentative D call: TRBD1 (6 bases). The CDR3 sequence is 16 residues long. V was shortened by 1 base and J by 0 bases, with 10 bases between the two germline ends. From germline, CDR1 is MGHRA and CDR2 YSYEKL. The CDR3 bases are TGCGCCAGCAGCCAAGGGTCCAGGGGCTCCTACAATGAGCAGTTCTTC. This encodes CASSQGSRGSYNEQFF.

In this sample, this clonotype turned up many times. The chain combines TRBV29-1 with TRBJ2-7, with TRBD2 as a possible D gene (5 bases). Trimming pared 4 bases from V and 1 base from J, leaving 14 bases between. CDR3 length: 14 residues. CDR1 and CDR2 (germline): SQVTM, ANQGSEA. The CDR3 sequence is CSVVKSWTSYEQYF. The CDR3 bases are TGCAGCGTTGTCAAAAGTTGGACTTCCTACGAGCAGTACTTC.

This clonotype was recorded a few times. The chain is built from TRBV20-1 and TRBJ2-3, with a tentative D call TRBD2 (5 bases). The germline gives CDR1 DFQATT, CDR2 SNEGSKA (reference sequence). Trimming removed 1 base at V and 2 bases at J, with 10 bases between. The CDR3 spans 14 residues. The CDR3 loop reads CSARARAYTDTQYF. The CDR3 DNA reads TGCAGTGCTAGAGCGCGGGCCTACACAGATACGCAGTATTTT.

This chain's CDR3 is CASSQSYQAPGNTIYF. CDR3 bases: TGTGCCAGCAGCCAGAGTTACCAGGCGCCTGGAAACACCATATATTTT. The gene calls are TRBV7-7 and TRBJ1-3; no clear D gene. V lost 5 bases and J 2 bases, leaving 16 bases between the germline ends. There are 16 residues in the CDR3. CDR1 and CDR2 from the germline V gene are SSHAT and FNYEAQ (reference sequence). Looking up the rest from reference TRBV7-7 and TRBJ1-3 gives the full variable domain: GAGVSQSPRYKVTKRGQDVTLRCDPISSHATLYWYQQALGQGPEFLTYFNYEAQPDKSGLPSDRFSAERPEGSISTLTIQRTEQRDSAMYRCASSQSYQAPGNTIYFGEGSWLTVV.

The chain links TRBV6-2 or TRBV6-3 to TRBJ2-2; TRBD2 matches 7 bases. The germline CDR1 and CDR2 sequences are MNHEY and SVGEGT. Trimming removed 10 bases from V and 5 bases from J; junction bases left unmatched: 10. This CDR3 contains 14 residues. CDR3 nucleotide sequence: TGTGCCACCCGTAAGCGGGATGCAACCGGGGAGCTGTTTTTT. Residues: CATRKRDATGELFF.

This chain connects TRBV12-3 or TRBV12-4 to TRBJ2-7, with D uncertain. This CDR3 is built from 11 residues. Trimming pared 4 bases from V and 7 bases from J, leaving 8 bases between. For the CDR3, the DNA is TGTGCCAGCAGTTCCGAACGAGAGCAGTACTTC. It specifies CASSSEREQYF.

The genes are TRBV12-5 and TRBJ1-1, with D hard to call. Germline lookup yields CDR1 LGHNT and CDR2 FRNRAP. This CDR3 has 12 residues. V was shortened by 5 bases and J by 4 bases, with 8 bases between the two germline ends. The CDR3, as DNA: TGTGCTAGTGGTCACGACCTCACTGAAGCTTTCTTT. Translating gives CASGHDLTEAFF. The complete variable domain, with remaining parts taken from reference TRBV12-5 and TRBJ1-1, reads DARVTQTPRHKVTEMGQEVTMRCQPILGHNTVFWYRQTMMQGLELLAYFRNRAPLDDSGMPKDRFSAEMPDATLATLKIQPSEPRDSAVYFCASGHDLTEAFFGQGTRLTVV.

V gene TRBV2 combines with J gene TRBJ2-1; 7 nucleotides match TRBD1. Germline V gene data show CDR1 as SNHLY and CDR2 as FYNNEI. V shed 8 bases, J shed 9 bases, and the junction held 4 bases outside the gene matches. The CDR3 is 11 amino acids. The CDR3 sequence: CASATGSEQFF. The CDR3 DNA reads as TGTGCCAGCGCGACAGGGAGTGAGCAGTTCTTC.

This clonotype was counted a few times. The chain combines TRBV5-1 with TRBJ2-5; TRBD1 matches 9 bases. The ends lost 0 bases at V and 7 bases at J; junction bases unmatched: 4. CDR3 size: 14 residues. Looked up from germline, CDR1 is SGHRS and CDR2 is YFSETQ. CDR3 amino acids: CASSLEAGQGTQYF. CDR3 sequence (DNA): TGCGCCAGCAGCTTGGAGGCGGGACAGGGGACCCAGTACTTC. Full variable domain (missing parts from reference TRBV5-1 and TRBJ2-5): KAGVTQTPRYLIKTRGQQVTLSCSPISGHRSVSWYQQTPGQGLQFLFEYFSETQRNKGNFPGRFSGRQFSNSRSEMNVSTLELGDSALYLCASSLEAGQGTQYFGPGTRLLVL.

This clonotype was seen only a few times. J is TRBJ2-2 and V is TRBV9; D perhaps matches TRBD2 (5 bases). The CDR3 is made up of 20 amino acids. V was cut by 0 bases and J by 1 base, with 22 bases left in between. Germline CDR1 is SGDLS and CDR2 is YYNGEE. The CDR3 protein is CASSVAIASGSLGNTGELFF. The DNA for the CDR3 is TGTGCCAGCAGCGTAGCAATCGCAAGCGGCAGTCTCGGGAACACCGGGGAGCTGTTTTTT.

V gene TRBV5-1 combines with J gene TRBJ1-1; maybe TRBD1 (5 bases). Trimming shortened V by 1 base and J by 3 bases, and 13 bases separated the two germline ends. The CDR3 loop spans 15 amino acids. Germline CDR1 and CDR2: SGHRS and YFSETQ. The CDR3 reads CASSLFRPGDTEAFF. In DNA, the CDR3 is TGCGCCAGCAGCTTGTTCCGGCCGGGGGACACTGAAGCTTTCTTT.